The clone carrying this TCR beta chain has a single count. Amplification targeted TCR beta CDR3 regions from RNA transcripts. In the first-round RT-PCR of the TCR CDR3, the HTBI primer set was used. Each CDR3 protein is one row after TCRdb ran MiXCR on the multiplex PCR reads. Of about 350,000 distinct CDR3 sequences listed, around a sixth are singletons. This entry is derived from a study of T cells in Graves' hyperthyroidism and ophthalmopathy. Germline lookup yields CDR1 MNHEY and CDR2 SVGAGI. The CDR3 extends over 15 amino acids. Between the trimmed V and J ends, which lost 7 bases and 6 bases, there was a span of 21 bases.

The TCR sequence derives from a woman aged 35 to 49 with Graves' ophthalmopathy. The specimen was blood. V usage is TRBV6-5 and J usage is TRBJ1-2; D is perhaps TRBD1 (5 bases). The CDR3 nucleotides read TGTGCCAGCATATACTCTGGACAACAACACAATGGCTACACCTTC. Translated, it gives CASIYSGQQHNGYTF.